This is a list of T cell receptor beta chains from one sample in a study of cytotoxic CD8 clonotypes in ibrutinib-treated CLL. Profiling relied on immunoSEQ multiplex PCR, and the TCRdb table lists in-frame clones only, not all of them. Of about 300,000 clones in the sample, 67% were seen once. The material sequenced was PBMCs, taken after 36 months of ibrutinib treatment. The receptors come from a human donor with chronic lymphocytic leukemia. CDR3s include the opening cysteine and the closing phenylalanine or tryptophan. The order of the fields is CDR3 length, D gene, J gene, V gene, CDR3 protein. The D gene is left open where the match is weak.

17 NA TRBJ1-5 TRBV18 CASSPETGFFSNQPQHF
14 TRBD2 TRBJ2-3 TRBV10-1 CASMGGLKTDTQYF
20 TRBD2 TRBJ2-7 TRBV28 CASSSTLPGQGLAGRYEQYF
14 NA TRBJ2-1 TRBV28 CASSFLGSYNEQFF
13 NA TRBJ1-6 TRBV7-2 CASSLDPGSPLHF
15 NA TRBJ1-2 TRBV9 CASSVDRPGGYGYTF
14 NA TRBJ2-3 TRBV10-2 CASTPGPYTDTQYF
14 NA TRBJ2-1 TRBV13 CASSLSRANNEQFF
12 NA TRBJ1-2 TRBV10-2 CASRTVNYGYTF
14 NA TRBJ2-5 TRBV10-3 CAISEGTGSETQYF
12 NA TRBJ1-2 TRBV27 CASSSSPPGYTF
12 NA TRBJ2-7 TRBV5-5 CASSLASGEQYF
14 NA TRBJ2-3 TRBV6-9 CASSYAEDTDTQYF
15 NA TRBJ2-6 TRBV2 CASDRTNSGANVLTF
14 NA TRBJ1-5 TRBV13 CASSIGFAGQPQHF
12 NA TRBJ2-7 TRBV7-8 CASSVGGDEQYF
15 TRBD1 TRBJ1-1 TRBV6-6 CASSGQGVGRGEAFF
15 TRBD2 TRBJ2-1 TRBV19 CASFWRAGGYNEQFF
15 NA TRBJ1-1 TRBV9 CASSLSSKLNTEAFF
16 NA TRBJ2-2 TRBV12-5 CASAILGGTNTGELFF
13 NA TRBJ1-2 TRBV15 CATSRDRLSGYTF
16 TRBD2 TRBJ2-1 TRBV2 CASSEAWKLAGGEQFF
16 TRBD1 TRBJ2-3 TRBV9 CASSVNPGQATDTQYF
14 TRBD2 TRBJ2-5 TRBV2 CASRLAGGPETQYF
17 TRBD2 TRBJ2-5 TRBV11-3 CASSETSGGTNQETQYF